These 26 T cell receptor beta chains were all obtained from the same sample, sequenced in a study of CD8 T cells in ankylosing spondylitis. Broader study findings: What seemed typical of ankylosing spondylitis blood was a TCR beta motif built from 7 or 8 highly homologous variants.

MiXCR, run by TCRdb on the 5' RACE reads, gives a single entry per CDR3 protein. The repertoire consists of some 840,000 distinct CDR3 sequences, with 10% to 15% occurring once and the leading ten covering just over 0.5%. These receptors lack a known antigen. Source material: blood, either unsorted or a sorted T cell fraction (not recorded which). The source of these receptors is a male donor with ankylosing spondylitis.

This clonotype was detected ten times or more. For the CDR3, the DNA is TGCAGCGTCTCGGTGGGCTATGGCTACACCTTC. Its protein product is CSVSVGYGYTF. The V and J genes are TRBV29-1 and TRBJ1-2, with D unresolved. Trimming stripped 6 bases from V and 4 bases from J, with 9 bases between. The CDR3 is 11 amino acids. Germline lookup yields CDR1 SQVTM and CDR2 ANQGSEA.

This chain links TRBV20-1 with TRBJ2-7, with a tentative D call TRBD2 (6 bases). The V end lost 5 bases, the J end lost 1 base, and 15 bases lay between the germline ends. Germline assignment: CDR1 DFQATT and CDR2 SNEGSKA (reference sequence). The CDR3 contains 14 residues. The CDR3, as DNA: TGCAGTGCTCCAAATAAGGGACTGTCCTACGAGCAGTACTTC. It encodes CSAPNKGLSYEQYF.

The V call is TRBV6-2 or TRBV6-3, the J call TRBJ1-2; D remains unclear. The CDR3 has 13 residues. Trimming cost V 1 base and J 0 bases, with 3 bases left between them. The germline V gene has CDR1 MNHEY and CDR2 SVGEGT. CDR3 loop: CASSYFANYGYTF. The CDR3 DNA sequence: TGTGCCAGCAGTTACTTCGCTAACTATGGCTACACCTTC.

This clonotype came up many times. V usage is TRBV28 and J usage is TRBJ2-3, with D tentatively TRBD2 (7 bases). The germline CDR1 and CDR2 sequences are MDHEN and SYDVKM. V lost 4 bases to trimming and J lost 1 base, with 12 bases between them. This CDR3 has 15 amino acids. The CDR3 sequence: CASSYRGAGTDTQYF. The DNA of the CDR3 is TGTGCCAGCAGTTATCGGGGGGCGGGCACAGATACGCAGTATTTT.

V and J are TRBV10-3 and TRBJ2-3; TRBD2 matches 10 bases. The CDR3 extends over 14 amino acids. V was pared by 6 bases and J by 4 bases, with 4 bases of the junction left unmatched. Germline V gene sequence: CDR1 ENHRY, CDR2 SYGVKD. This CDR3 reads CAIRLAGAADTQYF. CDR3 sequence (DNA): TGTGCCATCAGGCTAGCGGGAGCCGCAGATACGCAGTATTTT.

The chain is built from TRBV29-1 and TRBJ1-2, with D possibly TRBD1 on 6 matching bases. This CDR3 contains 13 residues. Germline V gene lookup returns CDR1 SQVTM and CDR2 ANQGSEA. Deletions cut 7 bases from V and 0 bases from J, with 12 bases between. Here the CDR3 reads CSAGQRANYGYTF. Here the CDR3 DNA reads TGCAGCGCTGGACAGCGAGCTAACTATGGCTACACCTTC.

This clonotype showed up just a few times. The genes are TRBV20-1 and TRBJ2-4; D tentatively fits TRBD1 or TRBD2 (5 bases each). V dropped 0 bases and J dropped 15 bases, with 12 bases sitting between them. The CDR3 is 11 residues long. Looked up from germline, CDR1 is DFQATT and CDR2 is SNEGSKA (reference sequence). CDR3 in DNA: TGCAGTGCTAGAGATTTGAGGGGAAGGTACTTC. Translating gives CSARDLRGRYF.

The chain combines TRBV9 with TRBJ2-7; weak D call: TRBD2 (6 bases). CDR1 is SGDLS, CDR2 YYNGEE, per germline. The CDR3 runs 14 residues. Trimming stripped 4 bases from V and 2 bases from J, with 13 bases between. The CDR3 is CASSLEGMAYEQYF. The CDR3 DNA is TGTGCCAGCAGCCTGGAGGGTATGGCCTACGAGCAGTACTTC.

The chain has TRBV12-3 or TRBV12-4 and TRBJ2-1; no clear D. This CDR3 comprises 13 residues. Between the trimmed V and J ends, which lost 4 bases and 5 bases, there was a span of 9 bases. CDR3 coding DNA: TGTGCCAGCAGTTACGGGCCAGACAATGAGCAGTTCTTC. Protein product: CASSYGPDNEQFF.

There are a few counts of this clonotype. CDR3 residues: CASSHEGVGGTSYEQYF. The CDR3, as DNA: TGTGCCAGCAGTCATGAGGGGGTGGGGGGAACCTCCTACGAGCAGTACTTC. The V call is TRBV12-3 or TRBV12-4, the J call TRBJ2-7; perhaps D is TRBD1 or TRBD2 (6 bases each). This CDR3 has 17 amino acids. The germline V and J ends were trimmed by 5 bases and 0 bases, with 20 bases remaining between them.

This clonotype was picked up a small number of times. This chain joins TRBV29-1 and TRBJ2-1; a weak D match, TRBD2 (6 bases). V lost 3 bases and J lost 2, with 8 bases in between. This CDR3 has 13 amino acids. CDR1 is SQVTM and CDR2 is ANQGSEA in the germline V gene. The CDR3, as DNA: TGCAGCGTTGAGGGGGGTCCCTACAATGAGCAGTTCTTC. Amino acids: CSVEGGPYNEQFF.

The chain carries TRBV2 and TRBJ2-4, with D uncertain. V lost 8 bases to trimming and J lost 6 bases, with 14 bases between them. The length of the CDR3 is 13 residues. Germline lookup yields CDR1 SNHLY and CDR2 FYNNEI. The CDR3 loop reads CASQRSSGNIQYF. The CDR3 coding sequence is TGTGCCAGCCAACGGAGCTCAGGAAACATTCAGTACTTC.

The rearrangement uses TRBV28 and TRBJ2-7; 7 positions match TRBD1. The CDR3 runs to 12 residues. Germline V gene sequence: CDR1 MDHEN, CDR2 SYDVKM. J gave up 6 bases and V 10 bases, and 9 bases lay outside the gene matches. The CDR3 reads CAIHDRVGEQYF. The DNA of the CDR3 is TGTGCCATCCACGACAGGGTCGGCGAGCAGTACTTC.

The chain links TRBV6-5 to TRBJ2-5, with TRBD1 identical over 9 bases. The CDR3 consists of 15 residues. Germline CDR1 MNHEY, CDR2 SVGAGI. The junction had 9 bases not matched to a gene; V was cut back by 2 bases and J by 8 bases. CDR3 sequence (DNA): TGTGCCAGCAGTTACGATGGACAGGGGATTAGTACCCAGTACTTC. It is translated as CASSYDGQGISTQYF.

In this sample, this clonotype turned up a few times. This chain uses TRBV20-1 with TRBJ2-1; D might be TRBD2 (6 bases). The V and J ends lost 5 bases and 7 bases respectively, with 12 bases between them. Germline lookup yields CDR1 DFQATT and CDR2 SNEGSKA (reference sequence). This CDR3 region has 12 residues. This chain's CDR3 is CSAGGFGNEQFF. CDR3 bases: TGCAGTGCTGGAGGGTTTGGGAATGAGCAGTTCTTC.

This chain links TRBV15 with TRBJ2-5; D tentatively reads TRBD1 or TRBD2 (5 bases each). In germline, CDR1 is LNHNV, CDR2 YYDKDF (reference sequence). The CDR3 has 14 amino acids. The germline V and J ends were trimmed by 1 base and 7 bases, with 13 bases remaining between them. The CDR3 loop reads CATSRGDPEGTQYF. The CDR3 DNA reads TGTGCCACCAGCAGAGGGGACCCCGAGGGGACCCAGTACTTC.

The genes are TRBV7-2 and TRBJ2-2; possibly TRBD2 for D (5 bases). Germline loops: CDR1 SGHTA, CDR2 FQGNSA. This CDR3 spans 15 amino acids. V lost 2 bases and J 4 bases, leaving 11 bases between the germline ends. CDR3 amino acids: CASSLMDLPTGELFF. For the CDR3, the DNA is TGTGCCAGCAGCTTAATGGACTTACCCACCGGGGAGCTGTTTTTT.

The V call is TRBV15, the J call TRBJ2-7, with 7 bases matching TRBD1. Per the germline V gene, CDR1 is LNHNV and CDR2 is YYDKDF (reference sequence). CDR3 length: 15 residues. Trimming removed 5 bases from V and 0 bases from J; junction bases left unmatched: 7. The CDR3 sequence: CATSGRDSNSYEQYF. CDR3 coding DNA: TGTGCCACCAGCGGCCGGGACAGCAACTCCTACGAGCAGTACTTC. Based on the CDR3 plus reference TRBV15 and TRBJ2-7, the full variable domain is DAMVIQNPRYQVTQFGKPVTLSCSQTLNHNVMYWYQQKSSQAPKLLFHYYDKDFNNEADTPDNFQSRRPNTSFCFLDIRSPGLGDTAMYLCATSGRDSNSYEQYFGPGTRLTVT.

The chain employs TRBV6-4 and TRBJ1-5; D not certain. CDR1 MRHNA and CDR2 SNTAGT come from the germline V gene. Trimming removed 8 bases at V and 3 bases at J, with 11 bases between. This CDR3 comprises 13 residues. The CDR3 loop is CASSDFPNQPQHF. The DNA for the CDR3 is TGTGCCAGCTCGGACTTTCCCAATCAGCCCCAGCATTTT.

This clonotype was seen only a few times. The V gene is TRBV4-3, the J gene TRBJ2-5; 7 positions match TRBD2. CDR3 size: 15 residues. Unmatched junction bases numbered 5, after V lost 2 bases and J lost 2 bases. The germline V gene has CDR1 LGHNA and CDR2 YSLEER. CDR3 DNA: TGCGCCAGCAGCCAAAATTCGGGACTACAAGAGACCCAGTACTTC. Translation: CASSQNSGLQETQYF.

This clonotype was recorded at least ten times. The chain uses TRBV5-1 and TRBJ1-1; D is uncertain. The germline CDR1 and CDR2 sequences are SGHRS and YFSETQ. V was shortened by 0 bases and J by 4 bases, with 10 bases between the two germline ends. The CDR3 spans 14 residues. The CDR3 is CASSLAAGSTEAFF. The DNA of the CDR3 is TGCGCCAGCAGCTTGGCCGCAGGAAGCACTGAAGCTTTCTTT.

This clonotype has just a few counts. The rearrangement uses TRBV7-2 and TRBJ1-5; D is possibly TRBD1 (6 bases). The CDR3 has 16 amino acids. CDR1 and CDR2 from the germline V gene are SGHTA and FQGNSA. The germline V and J ends were trimmed by 1 base and 1 base, with 11 bases remaining between them. The CDR3 loop reads CASSLEGGISNQPQHF. CDR3 coding DNA: TGTGCCAGCAGCTTAGAGGGGGGAATAAGCAATCAGCCCCAGCATTTT.

V usage is TRBV11-1 and J usage is TRBJ2-4; possibly TRBD1 or TRBD2 for D (6 bases each). The CDR3 totals 19 residues. In germline, CDR1 is SGHAT, CDR2 FQDESV (reference sequence). Trimming left V 5 bases short and J 0 bases short, with 23 bases between. The CDR3 sequence: CASSLPILGGTIAKNIQYF. The CDR3 DNA sequence: TGTGCCAGCAGCCTGCCTATACTAGGGGGGACGATAGCCAAAAACATTCAGTACTTC.

This chain connects TRBV29-1 to TRBJ1-1; D gene unclear. The V gene's germline CDR1 is SQVTM and CDR2 ANQGSEA. V was shortened by 0 bases and J by 6 bases, with 8 bases between the two germline ends. This CDR3 is 12 amino acids long. CDR3 in DNA: TGCAGCGTTGAAGAAGGAGGGCCTGAAGCTTTCTTT. Its translation: CSVEEGGPEAFF. Full variable domain (missing parts from reference TRBV29-1 and TRBJ1-1): SAVISQKPSRDICQRGTSLTIQCQVDSQVTMMFWYRQQPGQSLTLIATANQGSEATYESGFVIDKFPISRPNLTFSTLTVSNMSPEDSSIYLCSVEEGGPEAFFGQGTRLTVV.

The chain combines TRBV3-1 with TRBJ2-2; D is unresolved. From germline, CDR1 is LGHDT and CDR2 YNNKEL (reference sequence). The CDR3 runs 18 residues. V was cut by 5 bases and J by 6 bases, with 25 bases left in between. In nucleotides, the CDR3 is TGTGCCAGCAGCACCCAACCGGCTCCCTACAGAGCATCCGGGGAGCTGTTTTTT. Translated: CASSTQPAPYRASGELFF.

In its sample, this clonotype was seen a few times. V gene TRBV5-1 combines with J gene TRBJ2-5; no clear D. The CDR3 spans 13 residues. The V gene's germline CDR1 is SGHRS and CDR2 YFSETQ. V was cut by 4 bases and J by 3 bases, with 10 bases left in between. CDR3 amino acids: CASSRAGEETQYF. The CDR3 DNA reads TGCGCCAGCAGCCGGGCTGGGGAAGAGACCCAGTACTTC.